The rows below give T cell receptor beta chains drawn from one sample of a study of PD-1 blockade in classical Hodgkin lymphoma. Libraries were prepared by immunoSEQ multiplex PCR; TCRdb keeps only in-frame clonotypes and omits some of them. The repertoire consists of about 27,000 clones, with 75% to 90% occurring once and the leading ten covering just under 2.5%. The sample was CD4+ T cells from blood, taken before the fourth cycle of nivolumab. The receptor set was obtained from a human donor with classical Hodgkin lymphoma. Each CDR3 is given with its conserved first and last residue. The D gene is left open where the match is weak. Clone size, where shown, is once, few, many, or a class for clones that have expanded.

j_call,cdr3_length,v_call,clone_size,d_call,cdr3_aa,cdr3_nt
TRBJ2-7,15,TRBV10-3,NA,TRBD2,CAISATSGRTYEQYF,TGTGCCATCAGTGCGACTAGCGGGAGAACCTACGAGCAGTACTTC
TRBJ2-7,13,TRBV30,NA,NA,CAWRSLDSYEQYF,TGTGCCTGGAGGTCCCTCGACAGCTACGAGCAGTACTTC
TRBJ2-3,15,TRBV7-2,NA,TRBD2,CASSPARGGTDTQYF,TGTGCCAGCAGCCCAGCCCGGGGGGGTACAGATACGCAGTATTTT
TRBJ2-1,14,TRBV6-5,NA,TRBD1,CASSYLRTGGEQFF,TGTGCCAGCAGTTATCTCCGGACAGGCGGTGAGCAGTTCTTC
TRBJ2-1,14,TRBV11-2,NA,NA,CASSRLGPAHEQFF,TGTGCCAGCAGCCGCCTGGGACCGGCCCATGAGCAGTTCTTC
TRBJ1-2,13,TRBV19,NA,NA,CASSIEMGQGYTF,TGTGCCAGTAGTATAGAAATGGGGCAAGGCTACACCTTC
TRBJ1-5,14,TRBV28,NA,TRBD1,CASSLDRGDQPQHF,TGTGCCAGCAGTTTAGACAGGGGGGATCAGCCCCAGCATTTT
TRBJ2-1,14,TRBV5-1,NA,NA,CASSRKELANEQFF,TGCGCCAGCAGCCGGAAAGAACTAGCCAATGAGCAGTTCTTC
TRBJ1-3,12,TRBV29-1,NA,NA,CSVEAGGNTIYF,TGCAGCGTTGAAGCAGGTGGAAACACCATATATTTT
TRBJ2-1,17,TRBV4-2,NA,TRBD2,CASSLILAGPSYNEQFF,TGTGCCAGCAGCTTGATCCTAGCGGGACCCTCCTACAATGAGCAGTTCTTC
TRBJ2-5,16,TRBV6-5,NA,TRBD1,CASSLYGTGSEETQYF,TGTGCCAGCAGTTTATACGGGACAGGGTCGGAGGAGACCCAGTACTTC
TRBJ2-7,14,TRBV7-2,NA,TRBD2,CASKLTSGPYEQYF,TGTGCCAGCAAACTGACTAGCGGTCCCTACGAGCAGTACTTC
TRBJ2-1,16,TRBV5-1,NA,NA,CASSFVPLDQDYEQFF,TGCGCCAGCAGCTTCGTTCCCCTGGACCAAGACTATGAGCAGTTCTTC
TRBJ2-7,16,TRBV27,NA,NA,CASSGSLSGRTYEQYF,TGTGCCAGCAGTGGGTCGTTGAGCGGGCGAACCTACGAGCAGTACTTC
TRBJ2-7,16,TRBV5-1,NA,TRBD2,CASSRQLAGSSYEQYF,TGCGCCAGCAGCCGCCAACTAGCGGGGTCCTCCTACGAGCAGTACTTC
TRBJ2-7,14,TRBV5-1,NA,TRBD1,CASSPTGQAYEQYF,TGCGCCAGCAGCCCGACAGGGCAGGCCTACGAGCAGTACTTC
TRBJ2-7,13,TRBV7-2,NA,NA,CASSLAGKDEQYF,TGTGCCAGCAGCTTAGCGGGGAAGGACGAGCAGTACTTC
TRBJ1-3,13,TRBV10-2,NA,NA,CASTTFSGNTIYF,TGCGCCAGCACAACCTTCTCTGGAAACACCATATATTTT
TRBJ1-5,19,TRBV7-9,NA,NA,CASSYTPRRIAIHHRPQHF,TGTGCCAGCAGCTACACCCCCCGACGGATCGCTATCCATCATAGGCCCCAGCATTTT
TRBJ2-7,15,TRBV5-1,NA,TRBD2,CASSLAGSGRDEQYF,TGCGCCAGCAGCTTGGCTGGTAGCGGGAGAGACGAGCAGTACTTC
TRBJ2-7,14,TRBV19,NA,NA,CATAGKLGSYEQYF,TGTGCCACGGCCGGAAAGCTTGGATCCTACGAGCAGTACTTC
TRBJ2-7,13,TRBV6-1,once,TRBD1,CATTGQGVGEQYF,TGTGCCACTACGGGACAGGGGGTGGGGGAGCAGTACTTC
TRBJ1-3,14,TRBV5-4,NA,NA,CASSRTDSGNTIYF,TGTGCCAGCAGCCGGACAGACTCTGGAAACACCATATATTTT
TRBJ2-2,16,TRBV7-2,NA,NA,CASSPGGRVHTGELFF,TGTGCCAGCAGTCCTGGGGGGCGGGTCCACACCGGGGAGCTGTTTTTT
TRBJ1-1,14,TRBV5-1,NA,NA,CASSSQERNTEAFF,TGCGCCAGCAGCTCCCAGGAGCGCAACACTGAAGCTTTCTTT
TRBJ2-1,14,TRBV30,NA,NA,CARTSGSSYNEQFF,TGTGCCCGGACGTCCGGGAGCTCCTACAATGAGCAGTTCTTC
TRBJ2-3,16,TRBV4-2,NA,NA,CASSQGGPGNTDTQYF,TGTGCCAGCAGCCAAGGGGGCCCGGGAAACACAGATACGCAGTATTTT
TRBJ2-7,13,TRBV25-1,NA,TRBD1,CASSGDSGDEQYF,TGTGCCAGCAGTGGGGACAGTGGCGACGAGCAGTACTTC
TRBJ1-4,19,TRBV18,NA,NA,CASSPSSPGTLETNEKLFF,TGTGCCAGCTCACCTTCTTCACCCGGGACACTGGAAACTAATGAAAAACTGTTTTTT
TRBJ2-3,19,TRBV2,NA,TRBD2,CASSEARVAGLIITDTQYF,TGTGCCAGCAGTGAAGCGCGGGTAGCGGGGCTGATTATCACAGATACGCAGTATTTT
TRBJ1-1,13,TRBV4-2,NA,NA,CASSQAVNTEAFF,TGTGCCAGCAGCCAGGCGGTGAACACTGAAGCTTTCTTT
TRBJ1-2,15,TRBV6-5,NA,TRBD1,CASSYSPGTGTSYTF,TGTGCCAGCAGTTACTCGCCCGGGACAGGAACGTCTTACACCTTC